The clone carrying this TCR beta chain was counted once. These data belong to a study of blood T cell repertoires in COVID-19. On the study more broadly: PBMCs, B-cell-depleted T cells, or T cells were the source of the cDNA or gDNA that made up the material.

CDR1 and CDR2 from the germline V gene are SQVTM and ANQGSEA. This CDR3 has 12 residues. V shed 5 bases, J shed 2 bases, and the junction held 2 bases outside the gene matches. The method was immunoSEQ multiplex PCR; TCRdb's version includes in-frame clones alone and lacks a portion of them. The sample records approximately 300,000 clones, approximately 90% being singletons. The cohort comprised adults aged about 18 to 100 years residing in approximately 25 US areas. A COVID-19 case was met by exposed participants within 2 weeks before study entry. The rearrangement links TRBV29-1 to TRBJ2-5; 7 bases are a match to TRBD1. The origin of this receptor is a young woman who had been exposed to COVID-19. Sequencing was performed on PBMCs or T cells enriched from blood (not recorded which). This CDR3 reads CSVRDSQETQYF. In nucleotides, the CDR3 is TGCAGCGTTCGGGACAGTCAAGAGACCCAGTACTTC. The complete variable domain, with remaining parts taken from reference TRBV29-1 and TRBJ2-5, reads SAVISQKPSRDICQRGTSLTIQCQVDSQVTMMFWYRQQPGQSLTLIATANQGSEATYESGFVIDKFPISRPNLTFSTLTVSNMSPEDSSIYLCSVRDSQETQYFGPGTRLLVL.